This TCR beta chain was identified in a study of PD-1 blockade in classical Hodgkin lymphoma. Looking at the study overall: Every 2 weeks, patients got 3 mg/kg intravenous nivolumab. General study findings and limits: Baseline TCR diversity was reportedly lower in newly diagnosed patients than in healthy donors. It was reported as lower still in relapsed/refractory patients. The authors excluded patients who started nivolumab under 1 year after ASCT.

The repertoire was sequenced with immunoSEQ multiplex PCR; TCRdb's copy has only in-frame clones and lacks some. The sample has 25,000 to 30,000 clones, under 85% seen once. Turning to this clone: Its specificity is not known.

Relapses following autologous stem cell transplantation were seen in all patients, with brentuximab vedotin exposure varying. Trimming pared 3 bases from V and 4 bases from J, leaving 6 bases between. CDR1 and CDR2 from the germline V gene are KGHSH and LQKENI. The CDR3 covers 13 residues. This chain joins TRBV18 and TRBJ1-4; D remains unclear. The TCR comes from a human donor with classical Hodgkin lymphoma. Specimen: peripheral blood mononuclear cells (PBMCs), collected before the second cycle of nivolumab. CDR3 residues: CASSPGGNEKLFF. CDR3 DNA: TGTGCCAGCTCACCGGGCGGTAATGAAAAACTGTTTTTT.